The rows below give T cell receptor beta chains drawn from one sample of a study of blood T cell repertoires in COVID-19. Some clones are missing from TCRdb's copy, which holds only in-frame ones; the method was immunoSEQ multiplex PCR. The sample consists of fewer than 350,000 clones, over 75% of them appearing once. The sequenced sample consisted of peripheral blood. The source is a woman between 50 and 59 years old who had recovered from COVID-19. The CDR3 runs from the conserved cysteine through the conserved F or W. The D gene is left open where the match is weak. Rows give clone size only sometimes, using once, few, many, or a class for an expanded clone.

v_gene	abundance	j_gene	d_gene	CDR3aa	CDR3nt
TRBV14	-	TRBJ2-1	TRBD1	CASSQVGTGPRQFF	TGTGCCAGCAGCCAAGTAGGGACAGGCCCGAGGCAGTTCTTC
TRBV10-2	-	TRBJ1-1	-	CASSDPAGARTEAFF	TGCGCCAGCAGTGATCCGGCGGGGGCCCGAACTGAAGCTTTCTTT
TRBV21-1	-	TRBJ2-3	-	CASSKVLAPSTDTQYF	TGTGCCAGCAGCAAAGTCCTAGCACCTAGCACAGATACGCAGTATTTT
TRBV6-1	many	TRBJ2-7	-	CASSAPSRALSYEQYF	TGTGCCAGCAGTGCCCCGAGCAGGGCGCTCTCCTACGAGCAGTACTTC
TRBV13	-	TRBJ2-2	TRBD2	CASSLGRLAGVGTGELFF	TGTGCCAGCAGCTTAGGCCGACTAGCGGGAGTGGGGACCGGGGAGCTGTTTTTT
TRBV7-8	-	TRBJ1-1	TRBD1	CASSPTGGSSEAFF	TGTGCCAGCAGCCCCACAGGGGGCAGCTCTGAAGCTTTCTTT
TRBV14	-	TRBJ1-6	TRBD1	CASSHTGGRSPLHF	TGTGCCAGCAGCCATACAGGGGGACGCTCACCCCTCCACTTT
TRBV10-3	-	TRBJ2-7	-	CAIAAGDEQYF	TGTGCCATAGCAGCAGGGGACGAGCAGTACTTC
TRBV5-6	-	TRBJ2-5	TRBD2	CASSLESSGGWGTQYF	TGTGCCAGCAGCTTGGAATCTAGCGGGGGATGGGGGACCCAGTACTTC
TRBV10-3	once	TRBJ1-2	TRBD1	CAISHTGGGDYGYTF	TGTGCCATCAGTCATACAGGGGGGGGTGACTATGGCTACACCTTC
TRBV30	-	TRBJ1-1	-	CAWSHPTSWGDTEAFF	TGTGCCTGGAGTCACCCTACCTCTTGGGGGGACACTGAAGCTTTCTTT
TRBV6-5	-	TRBJ2-7	-	CASSYRGNTYEQYF	TGTGCCAGCAGTTATCGGGGTAACACCTACGAGCAGTACTTC
TRBV28	-	TRBJ2-5	TRBD2	CASSRSSGNQETQYF	TGTGCCAGCAGCCGATCTAGCGGGAACCAAGAGACCCAGTACTTC
TRBV28	few	TRBJ1-2	TRBD1	CASSATDRGLVGYTF	TGTGCCAGCAGTGCTACGGACAGGGGGCTAGTCGGCTACACCTTC
TRBV7-2	-	TRBJ2-1	-	CASSLERGYYNEQFF	TGTGCCAGCAGCTTGGAGCGCGGGTACTACAATGAGCAGTTCTTC
TRBV19	few	TRBJ1-2	-	CASRITPLQNYGYTF	TGTGCCAGCAGGATCACCCCTCTTCAAAACTATGGCTACACCTTC
TRBV28	-	TRBJ1-2	-	CASSLEYGYTF	TGTGCCAGCAGTTTGGAGTATGGCTACACCTTC
TRBV27	few	TRBJ1-6	TRBD1	CASSMDRGNSPLHF	TGTGCCAGCAGCATGGACAGGGGGAATTCACCCCTCCACTTT
TRBV18	-	TRBJ1-6	-	CASSPGQPNSPLHF	TGTGCCAGCTCACCCGGACAGCCCAATTCACCCCTCCACTTT
TRBV27	few	TRBJ2-7	-	CASSLAGVEQYF	TGTGCCAGCAGTTTAGCCGGGGTCGAGCAGTACTTC
TRBV7-7	-	TRBJ2-5	-	CASSPSPETQYF	TGTGCCAGCAGCCCTAGCCCGGAGACCCAGTACTTC
TRBV9	-	TRBJ2-5	TRBD1	CASSVGTGLWETQYF	TGTGCCAGCAGCGTAGGGACAGGGTTATGGGAGACCCAGTACTTC
TRBV3-1/TRBV3-2	-	TRBJ2-5	-	CASSQDLETQYF	TGTGCCAGCAGCCAAGATCTGGAGACCCAGTACTTC
TRBV7-2	-	TRBJ2-2	-	CASSFGQGWTGELFF	TGTGCCAGCAGCTTCGGCCAGGGCTGGACCGGGGAGCTGTTTTTT
TRBV19	-	TRBJ1-1	-	CASMGEGDAFF	TGTGCCAGTATGGGTGAGGGAGACGCTTTCTTT
TRBV3-1/TRBV3-2	-	TRBJ1-1	TRBD1	CASSHRTGRGTEAFF	TGTGCCAGCAGCCACCGGACAGGGCGAGGCACTGAAGCTTTCTTT
TRBV4-3	-	TRBJ2-1	-	CASSQEDTYNEQFF	TGCGCCAGCAGCCAAGAGGACACGTACAATGAGCAGTTCTTC
TRBV10-3	few	TRBJ1-1	-	CAISFQGIGTEAFF	TGTGCCATCTCATTTCAGGGGATCGGCACTGAAGCTTTCTTT
TRBV2	once	TRBJ2-1	-	CASMRQRGPTDEQFF	TGTGCCAGCATGCGACAAAGGGGCCCGACCGATGAGCAGTTCTTC
TRBV7-8	-	TRBJ2-6	-	CASSLAVRYSGANVLTF	TGTGCCAGCAGCTTAGCCGTTCGGTACTCTGGGGCCAACGTCCTGACTTTC
TRBV10-1	-	TRBJ2-1	TRBD2	CASSARLADYNEQFF	TGCGCCAGCAGTGCCCGACTAGCGGACTACAATGAGCAGTTCTTC
TRBV28	-	TRBJ1-2	-	CASTGGTSNYGYTF	TGTGCCAGCACGGGAGGGACATCTAACTATGGCTACACCTTC